Listed below are T cell receptor beta chains from one sample, sequenced in a study of blood T cell repertoires in COVID-19. Method: immunoSEQ multiplex PCR; TCRdb's copy keeps in-frame clones and lacks some. This sample has approximately 400,000 clones, with roughly nine tenths found just once. The specimen was PBMCs or T cells enriched from blood (not recorded which). These receptors originate from a woman between 35 and 50 years old who had been exposed to COVID-19. Both conserved end residues are part of each CDR3. The D gene is left open where the match is weak. Size is omitted from some rows. Given values are once, few, many or a class for expanded clones.

cdr3_nt | cdr3_aa | v_call | clone_size | j_call | d_call
TGTGCCAGCAGCCGGACAGGGGGCGGTGGAAACACCATATATTTT | CASSRTGGGGNTIYF | TRBV5-5 | . | TRBJ1-3 | TRBD1
TGTGCCAGCAGTTACGGGCTAGCGGGACGCGATGAGCAGTTCTTC | CASSYGLAGRDEQFF | TRBV6-5 | . | TRBJ2-1 | TRBD2
TGTGCCACCAGTGACGCCCCGACTAGCGGGGGAGAGACCCAGTACTTC | CATSDAPTSGGETQYF | TRBV24-1 | . | TRBJ2-5 | TRBD2
TGTGCCAGCAGCTTAGGGGTTAATGCAGGGGATAAGTATGGCTACACCTTC | CASSLGVNAGDKYGYTF | TRBV7-6 | . | TRBJ1-2 | .
TGTGCCAGCAGTTTGTCGGATGCGGGCAGCTACAATGAGCAGTTCTTC | CASSLSDAGSYNEQFF | TRBV27 | once | TRBJ2-1 | .
TGTGCCAGCAGCGCCAGACAGAGGTACACTGAAGCTTTCTTT | CASSARQRYTEAFF | TRBV7-2 | . | TRBJ1-1 | .
TGCAGCGTTGTACGGCAGGGTCTGGAAGATACGCAGTATTTT | CSVVRQGLEDTQYF | TRBV29-1 | . | TRBJ2-3 | .
TGTGCCTGGAGTGTGGGGGGGGCGCACGGAAACACCATATATTTT | CAWSVGGAHGNTIYF | TRBV30 | . | TRBJ1-3 | .
TGTGCCAGCAGTCAGAACACTGAAGCTTTCTTT | CASSQNTEAFF | TRBV12-3/TRBV12-4 | few | TRBJ1-1 | .
TGTGCCAGTACCGGACAGGGGATGAACACTGAAGCTTTCTTT | CASTGQGMNTEAFF | TRBV19 | . | TRBJ1-1 | TRBD1
TGTGCCAGCAGCCCCGGTCCTAATCAGCCCCAGCATTTT | CASSPGPNQPQHF | TRBV11-1 | . | TRBJ1-5 | .
TGTGCCAGCAGCTTCTCCGGGACAGGGGGCAACTATGGCTACACCTTC | CASSFSGTGGNYGYTF | TRBV5-8 | . | TRBJ1-2 | TRBD1
TGCGCCAGCAGGGAGAGAGGGACAGGGGGCAATCAGCCCCAGCATTTT | CASRERGTGGNQPQHF | TRBV10-1 | once | TRBJ1-5 | TRBD1
TGTGCCAGTAGTAAGACAGGGGTTAGGAATCAGCCCCAGCATTTT | CASSKTGVRNQPQHF | TRBV19 | . | TRBJ1-5 | TRBD1
TGTGCCACCAGTGGGGGAGGGGCCGGGGAGCTGTTTTTT | CATSGGGAGELFF | TRBV24-1 | . | TRBJ2-2 | TRBD2
TGTGCCAGCAGTCGGGGGAGCGGGGAGCCCCATACGCAGTATTTT | CASSRGSGEPHTQYF | TRBV7-3 | . | TRBJ2-3 | TRBD2
TGTGCCAGCAGTTTAGGACAGGGCGGCAATCAGCCCCAGCATTTT | CASSLGQGGNQPQHF | TRBV28 | . | TRBJ1-5 | TRBD1
TGTGCCAGCAGTTTATCCGGTGTAGGCACAGATACGCAGTATTTT | CASSLSGVGTDTQYF | TRBV27 | . | TRBJ2-3 | .
TGTGCCAGCAGCGGGACAGGGGGGAGCTATGGCTACACCTTC | CASSGTGGSYGYTF | TRBV6-2/TRBV6-3 | . | TRBJ1-2 | TRBD1
TGCGCCAGCAGTGAGTCTGGAGACGGAACCAAGGGGACCTTC | CASSESGDGTKGTF | TRBV10-1 | . | TRBJ1-2 | .
TGTGCCAGCAGTTACTCGGGGGGGGCTGGCACCGGGGAGCTGTTTTTT | CASSYSGGAGTGELFF | TRBV6-5 | . | TRBJ2-2 | .
TGTGCCAGCAGCCCCGCGGAGGGCTATGGCTACACCTTC | CASSPAEGYGYTF | TRBV7-2 | . | TRBJ1-2 | .
TGTGCCAGTACCTCGACGGGTTTTAATTCACCCCTCCACTTT | CASTSTGFNSPLHF | TRBV19 | . | TRBJ1-6 | .
TGTGCCAGCAGCCCCGTTGCGGGGGGCCCCATCTACGAGCAGTACTTC | CASSPVAGGPIYEQYF | TRBV14 | . | TRBJ2-7 | TRBD2
TGTGCCAGTAGTCGAGGTAAGGGTAGCGGGGACTACAATGAGCAGTTCTTC | CASSRGKGSGDYNEQFF | TRBV19 | . | TRBJ2-1 | TRBD2
TGCGCCAGCAATCGGGACAGGGGCGCTGAAGCTTTCTTT | CASNRDRGAEAFF | TRBV10-1 | . | TRBJ1-1 | TRBD1
TGCGCCAGCAGCGACCGAGCGCAGGGGCCAGTTAATTCACCCCTCCACTTT | CASSDRAQGPVNSPLHF | TRBV5-1 | . | TRBJ1-6 | .
TGTGCCAGCTCAAAAAGCCAGACTAGCACAGATACGCAGTATTTT | CASSKSQTSTDTQYF | TRBV18 | . | TRBJ2-3 | .
TGTGCCAGCAGCGGTCCGGGACAGGGATCCCCTAGTAACTATGGCTACACCTTC | CASSGPGQGSPSNYGYTF | TRBV2 | . | TRBJ1-2 | TRBD1
TGTGCCAGCAACCTGGGACAGGATAATTCACCCCTCCACTTT | CASNLGQDNSPLHF | TRBV9 | few | TRBJ1-6 | TRBD1
TGTGCCAGCAGCTTAGCGAGGGTGGGGAACACTGAAGCTTTCTTT | CASSLARVGNTEAFF | TRBV7-2 | . | TRBJ1-1 | .
TGTGCCAGCAGTTGGACAGGGGGCGATCAGCCCCAGCATTTT | CASSWTGGDQPQHF | TRBV6-5 | many | TRBJ1-5 | TRBD1
TGTGCCAGTACCGCGGGAAGGTCCTCTGGGGCCAACGTCCTGACTTTC | CASTAGRSSGANVLTF | TRBV19 | . | TRBJ2-6 | .
TGTGCCAGCACTTCCTCCGGAGGACAGGTCCCAGATACGCAGTATTTT | CASTSSGGQVPDTQYF | TRBV6-2/TRBV6-3 | . | TRBJ2-3 | TRBD1
TGTGCCAGCAGCTTACTACCCACCTCGAGAGGCGAGCAGTACTTC | CASSLLPTSRGEQYF | TRBV7-2 | few | TRBJ2-7 | .
TGTGCCAGCAGCCAATCCCGAGACAACTCTGGAAACACCATATATTTT | CASSQSRDNSGNTIYF | TRBV14 | . | TRBJ1-3 | .
TGTGCCAGCAGTTCTCAGGGCTACGAGCAGTACTTC | CASSSQGYEQYF | TRBV6-5 | . | TRBJ2-7 | .
TGTGCCAGCACCGGGCAGGGGGGTAACACTGAAGCTTTCTTT | CASTGQGGNTEAFF | TRBV7-9 | . | TRBJ1-1 | TRBD1
TGTGCCAGCAGCCTAACAAACCAACAGAATTCACCCCTCCACTTT | CASSLTNQQNSPLHF | TRBV7-9 | . | TRBJ1-6 | .
TGTGCCAGTAGTATGAATTGGGGTAGCGGGACGGACAATGAGCAGTTCTTC | CASSMNWGSGTDNEQFF | TRBV19 | . | TRBJ2-1 | TRBD2
TGTGCCAGCAGTGTGGGACAGGGGGCTCGAGAGACCCAGTACTTC | CASSVGQGARETQYF | TRBV2 | . | TRBJ2-5 | TRBD1
TGTGCCAGCAGCGCCTTCGGGACAGCCACAAACTATGGCTACACCTTC | CASSAFGTATNYGYTF | TRBV27 | . | TRBJ1-2 | TRBD1
TGTGCCAGCAGCTTATTATGGGAGTCTGAAGCTTTCTTT | CASSLLWESEAFF | TRBV7-2 | . | TRBJ1-1 | .
TGCAGCGTAAAGAGCGGGACCAACACTGAAGCTTTCTTT | CSVKSGTNTEAFF | TRBV29-1 | . | TRBJ1-1 | .
TGTGCCAGCAGTGAATTAGAACAGCTGAACACTGAAGCTTTCTTT | CASSELEQLNTEAFF | TRBV6-1 | . | TRBJ1-1 | .
TGTGCCAGCAGCCCGTCAAGGGGTGGGCAAGAGACCCAGTACTTC | CASSPSRGGQETQYF | TRBV3-1/TRBV3-2 | . | TRBJ2-5 | .
TGCGCCAGCAGTGATGGGACTAGCGGGAGTGATACGCAGTATTTT | CASSDGTSGSDTQYF | TRBV10-1 | . | TRBJ2-3 | TRBD2